This T cell receptor (beta chain) derives from a study of glioma-infiltrating T cells. The study, taken as a whole, reports: Patients with low tissue-blood divergence carried a signature set of shared blood CDR3 motifs.

This clonotype appeared a single time. Antigen specificity is unknown. The CDR3 is 17 amino acids. CDR1 and CDR2 (germline): DFQATT, SNEGSKA (reference sequence). V lost 6 bases and J lost 0, with 23 bases in between. Amplification of TCR alpha and beta CDR3 regions from RNA used iRepertoire nested multiplex PCR. Input was roughly 85-450 ng of tissue mRNA or PBMC total RNA. TCRdb re-derived calls from the multiplex PCR reads in MiXCR, one entry per CDR3 protein. The sample lists 400,000 or so distinct CDR3 sequences; 35% to 45% were seen once. The source material was glioma tissue, nonneoplastic brain tissue, or PBMCs (not recorded which). The J gene is TRBJ1-2, the V gene TRBV20-1, with D maybe TRBD1 (6 bases). The sequence was obtained from a human donor with low-grade glioma or glioblastoma, undergoing nonglioma brain surgery, or in good health (not recorded which). In nucleotides, the CDR3 is TGCAGTGCCAGGGGAGTTAACAGGTTCTTACCTAACTATGGCTACACCTTC. As protein: CSARGVNRFLPNYGYTF.